The 21 T cell receptor beta chains below all came from one sample that was sequenced in a study of shared clonotypes between healthy human individuals. Measured with immunoSEQ multiplex PCR; TCRdb has only the in-frame clones, and not every one. The top ten clones hold 0.39% of a sample with 2 million to 2.5 million clones, just over 90% of them seen once. Input material: naive CD4+ T cells from PBMCs. Subset meaning: CD45RA+ positively selected. Receptors originate from a young man in good health. Some clones in this sample may be carry-over from other donors' samples.

This CDR3 is CASSLYPTGTYEQYF. For the CDR3, the DNA is TGTGCCAGCAGTTTATACCCCACAGGGACTTACGAGCAGTACTTC. The chain employs TRBV27 and TRBJ2-7; D may match TRBD1 or TRBD2 (6 bases each). Germline CDR1 MNHEY, CDR2 SMNVEV (reference sequence). This CDR3 is 15 amino acids long. V lost 1 base, J lost 4 bases, and 14 bases lay in between.

V usage is TRBV29-1 and J usage is TRBJ2-5; D assignment may be TRBD1 or TRBD2 (5 bases each). The CDR3 is 14 amino acids. V lost 6 bases to trimming and J lost 1 base, with 15 bases between them. CDR1 is SQVTM and CDR2 is ANQGSEA in the germline V gene. The CDR3 loop is CSVSGRLTQETQYF. CDR3 DNA sequence: TGCAGCGTCTCGGGGCGGCTAACCCAAGAGACCCAGTACTTC.

The rearrangement joins TRBV21-1 to TRBJ1-1. TRBV21-1 is termed a pseudogene. This CDR3 region has 14 residues. CDR3 protein: CASSLPDRHTEAFF. DNA for the CDR3: TGTGCCAGCAGCCTGCCGGATCGTCACACTGAAGCTTTCTTT.

A few counts support this clone. V gene TRBV5-1 combines with J gene TRBJ1-1, with TRBD1 as a possible D gene (5 bases). Germline assignment: CDR1 SGHRS and CDR2 YFSETQ. Trimming took off 4 bases at V and 0 bases at J, with 16 bases between the two ends. CDR3 length: 16 residues. The DNA of the CDR3 is TGCGCCAGCAGCGTGACCTCCGGGACCCTGAACACTGAAGCTTTCTTT. It translates to CASSVTSGTLNTEAFF.

This clone turned up a few times. The V gene is TRBV6-1, the J gene TRBJ2-2; D remains unclear. Looked up from germline, CDR1 is MNHNS and CDR2 is SASEGT. Trimming cost V 0 bases and J 5 bases, with 10 bases left between them. The CDR3 consists of 15 residues. CDR3 sequence reads: CASSEATTVTGELFF. Written as DNA, the CDR3 is TGTGCCAGCAGTGAAGCCACGACGGTTACCGGGGAGCTGTTTTTT.

V is TRBV19 and J is TRBJ1-1; TRBD1 matches 8 bases. Germline V gene sequence: CDR1 LNHDA, CDR2 SQIVND (reference sequence). CDR3 length: 15 amino acids. The junction had 4 bases not matched to a gene; V was cut back by 4 bases and J by 0 bases. CDR3 sequence reads: CASSRKTGVNTEAFF. The DNA of the CDR3 is TGTGCCAGTAGTAGGAAGACAGGGGTGAACACTGAAGCTTTCTTT.

The genes are TRBV9 and TRBJ1-3, with a tentative D call TRBD1 (5 bases). This CDR3 has 14 residues. Deletions cut 0 bases from V and 6 bases from J, with 10 bases between. Germline-derived CDR1 and CDR2 are SGDLS and YYNGEE. CDR3: CASSVGGLENTIYF. The CDR3 DNA reads as TGTGCCAGCAGCGTAGGGGGCTTAGAAAACACCATATATTTT.

This chain links TRBV28 with TRBJ2-2; the D gene is possibly TRBD1 (6 bases). CDR3 size: 16 residues. V was pared by 3 bases and J by 2 bases, with 13 bases between. Germline CDR1 is MDHEN and CDR2 is SYDVKM. CDR3 residues: CASSFWGTQNTGELFF. CDR3 sequence (DNA): TGTGCCAGCAGTTTCTGGGGGACACAAAACACCGGGGAGCTGTTTTTT.

The rearrangement joins TRBV5-5 to TRBJ1-1; no firm D call. Trimming removed 2 bases at V and 3 bases at J, with 8 bases between. This CDR3 region has 13 residues. Germline V gives CDR1 SGHKS, CDR2 YYEKEE (reference sequence). CDR3 amino acids: CASSLGLDTEAFF. CDR3 coding DNA: TGTGCCAGCAGCTTAGGTTTGGACACTGAAGCTTTCTTT.

The V gene is TRBV29-1, the J gene TRBJ2-6, with D tentatively TRBD1 or TRBD2 (5 bases each). The CDR3 totals 15 residues. In germline, CDR1 is SQVTM, CDR2 ANQGSEA. V lost 7 bases to trimming and J lost 0 bases, with 13 bases between them. CDR3 region: CSAGDRSSGANVLTF. Here the CDR3 DNA reads TGCAGCGCTGGGGACCGCAGCTCTGGGGCCAACGTCCTGACTTTC.

The rearrangement links TRBV7-2 to TRBJ2-1, with 10 bases aligning to TRBD2. In germline, CDR1 is SGHTA, CDR2 FQGNSA. Trimming at V came to 0 bases and at J to 9 bases, leaving 8 bases not matched to a gene. This CDR3 spans 16 amino acids. DNA of the CDR3: TGTGCCAGCAGCTTAGCAGGGAGCGGGAGGGCCCGTGAGCAGTTCTTC. Its translation is CASSLAGSGRAREQFF.

Details on this clone: Other DNA sequences in the sample encode the same CDR3. The chain employs TRBV5-1 and TRBJ1-5; TRBD1 is a possible D gene (5 bases). The germline V gene has CDR1 SGHRS and CDR2 YFSETQ. CDR3 size: 14 residues. The V end lost 4 bases, the J end lost 1 base, and 9 bases lay between the germline ends. The CDR3 protein is CASSKGDSNQPQHF. CDR3 nucleotide sequence: TGCGCCAGCAGCAAAGGGGACAGCAATCAGCCCCAGCATTTT. Together with reference TRBV5-1 and TRBJ1-5, the CDR3 gives the full variable domain: KAGVTQTPRYLIKTRGQQVTLSCSPISGHRSVSWYQQTPGQGLQFLFEYFSETQRNKGNFPGRFSGRQFSNSRSEMNVSTLELGDSALYLCASSKGDSNQPQHFGDGTRLSIL.

The V gene is TRBV5-1, the J gene TRBJ1-4, with a tentative D call TRBD1 (6 bases). Germline V gene data show CDR1 as SGHRS and CDR2 as YFSETQ. This CDR3 is 17 amino acids long. Trimming took off 6 bases at V and 9 bases at J, with 27 bases between the two ends. CDR3 amino acids: CASTTPNGLQGRQKLFF. CDR3 coding DNA: TGCGCCAGCACCACCCCCAACGGGTTACAGGGAAGGCAAAAACTGTTTTTT.

The rearrangement links TRBV6-1 to TRBJ1-2; TRBD1 is a possible D gene (6 bases). V was cut by 1 base and J by 2 bases, with 11 bases left in between. The CDR3 length is 15 residues. The germline V gene has CDR1 MNHNS and CDR2 SASEGT. CDR3 amino acids: CASSEGQGPNYGYTF. The CDR3 DNA reads TGTGCCAGCAGTGAAGGGCAGGGGCCAAACTATGGCTACACCTTC.

The gene calls are TRBV2 and TRBJ2-1, with 7 bases aligning to TRBD2. Germline trimming cut 6 bases from V and 9 bases from J; bases unmatched to any gene: 5. The germline gives CDR1 SNHLY, CDR2 FYNNEI. The CDR3 is 12 amino acids. The CDR3 nucleotides are TGTGCCAGCAGATTATCTAGCGGTGAGCAGTTCTTC. This codes for CASRLSSGEQFF.

The rearrangement joins TRBV4-1 to TRBJ2-5; 9 positions match TRBD2. This CDR3 region has 16 residues. Germline V gene lookup returns CDR1 MGHRA and CDR2 YSYEKL. Trimming removed 0 bases from V and 0 bases from J; junction bases left unmatched: 2. The CDR3 DNA sequence: TGCGCCAGCAGCCAAGAGACTAGCGGTAACCAAGAGACCCAGTACTTC. The encoded protein is CASSQETSGNQETQYF.

The chain employs TRBV5-1 and TRBJ2-1; 10 positions match TRBD2. This CDR3 has 16 residues. Looked up from germline, CDR1 is SGHRS and CDR2 is YFSETQ. V lost 0 bases to trimming and J lost 5 bases; unmatched junction nucleotides: 5. The CDR3 region has the DNA TGCGCCAGCAGCTTGGTGGCTAGCGGGGGACACAATGAGCAGTTCTTC. Translating it yields CASSLVASGGHNEQFF.

This clone was seen a handful of times. This same CDR3 is encoded by further DNA sequences in the sample. This sequence joins TRBV30 and TRBJ1-1; D gene ambiguous. V lost 5 bases and J lost 1, with 8 bases in between. CDR1 is GTSNPN and CDR2 is SVGIG in the germline V gene (reference sequence). This CDR3 contains 12 residues. CDR3 nucleotides: TGTGCCTGGGGGCGGGGGAACACTGAAGCTTTCTTT. Translation: CAWGRGNTEAFF.

A note on this clone: The same CDR3 also results from other DNA sequences found in this sample. The gene calls are TRBV7-9 and TRBJ2-1; 7 nucleotides align to TRBD2. V lost 5 bases to trimming and J lost 8 bases; unmatched junction nucleotides: 3. Germline CDR1 SEHNR, CDR2 FQNEAQ (reference sequence). The CDR3 is 12 amino acids. This CDR3 is CASSPGGDEQFF. The CDR3 region has the DNA TGTGCCAGCAGCCCGGGGGGAGATGAGCAGTTCTTC.

This chain links TRBV28 with TRBJ2-1; 9 bases are a match to TRBD2. J was trimmed by 2 bases and V by 3 bases; bases with no gene match: 2. Per germline, CDR1 MDHEN and CDR2 SYDVKM. There are 15 residues in the CDR3. The CDR3 protein is CASSLRLAAYNEQFF. CDR3 nucleotide sequence: TGTGCCAGCAGTTTGCGACTAGCGGCCTACAATGAGCAGTTCTTC.

Of note for this clone: Other nucleotide sequences in the sample specify the same CDR3. The chain is built from TRBV18 and TRBJ1-2; D is ambiguous. CDR1 is KGHSH, CDR2 LQKENI, per germline. Trimming stripped 3 bases from V and 0 bases from J, with 2 bases between. The CDR3 loop spans 12 amino acids. The CDR3 region is CASSPANYGYTF. CDR3 in DNA: TGTGCCAGCTCACCGGCTAACTATGGCTACACCTTC.